Listed below are T cell receptor beta chains from one sample, sequenced in a study of shared T cell receptors in the human thymus. Measured with immunoSEQ multiplex PCR; TCRdb has only the in-frame clones, and not every one. The sample lists approximately 730,000 clones, approximately 83% occurring once. Separately, the same data were catalogued under a study of human thymus T cells.

Material for sequencing was thymocytes. Receptor source: a girl less than two years old with a congenital heart defect. CDR3s leave out the opening cysteine and the closing phenylalanine or tryptophan. Size values are once, few and many counts, or a class for expanded clones, and some rows have none.

J gene: TRBJ1-2
V gene: TRBV4-1
clone size: .
CDR3 protein: ASSHINPVWDIGSNGYT

J gene: TRBJ1-2
V gene: TRBV27
clone size: .
CDR3 protein: ASSFRQGRSSNYGYT

J gene: TRBJ2-5
V gene: TRBV5-6
clone size: few
CDR3 protein: ASSLRGNQETQY

J gene: TRBJ1-1
V gene: TRBV5-1
clone size: once
CDR3 protein: ASNRDNSLFRGTEAF

J gene: TRBJ1-4
V gene: TRBV19
clone size: .
CDR3 protein: ASSIVDGLNEKLF

J gene: TRBJ1-1
V gene: TRBV10-3
clone size: .
CDR3 protein: AIGRYRGNNTEAF

J gene: TRBJ2-1
V gene: TRBV5-6
clone size: once
CDR3 protein: ASSRGLAGPFSYNEQF

J gene: TRBJ2-7
V gene: TRBV7-6
clone size: .
CDR3 protein: ASSPRGGRGLEQY

J gene: TRBJ2-6
V gene: TRBV5-1
clone size: .
CDR3 protein: ASGCQPRTASSGANVLT

J gene: TRBJ1-3
V gene: TRBV10-3
clone size: .
CDR3 protein: AISEALQPPLGNTIY

J gene: TRBJ1-2
V gene: TRBV7-9
clone size: .
CDR3 protein: ASSLVTLSGTEYGYT

J gene: TRBJ2-6
V gene: TRBV5-8
clone size: .
CDR3 protein: ASSSQICLTSSGANVLT

J gene: TRBJ2-7
V gene: TRBV5-1
clone size: .
CDR3 protein: ASSSTNSRDREHSYEQY

J gene: TRBJ2-2
V gene: TRBV6-5
clone size: .
CDR3 protein: ASNVCPTGELF

J gene: TRBJ1-2
V gene: TRBV4-3
clone size: .
CDR3 protein: ASSPSGTTNYGYT

J gene: TRBJ2-3
V gene: TRBV7-8
clone size: few
CDR3 protein: ASTSGSTDTQY

J gene: TRBJ1-2
V gene: TRBV5-6
clone size: .
CDR3 protein: ASSWGLGRGAFYGYT